Shown below are 11 T cell receptor beta chains from a single sample sequenced in a study of early T cells in non-severe SARS-CoV-2 infection. In TCRdb, the 5' RACE reads were re-called with MiXCR into one record per CDR3 protein. The top ten hold around 0.5% of the sample, which has tens of thousands of distinct CDR3 sequences, roughly 14% seen once. Sequenced material: whole blood. These receptors were taken from an adult who was a healthcare worker with PCR-confirmed SARS-CoV-2 infection or an uninfected control (not recorded which).

There are a few counts of this clonotype. The V gene is TRBV20-1, the J gene TRBJ1-5; TRBD1 matches 10 bases. Germline assignment: CDR1 DFQATT and CDR2 SNEGSKA (reference sequence). This CDR3 has 14 amino acids. V dropped 1 base and J dropped 4; count of bases not matched to a gene: 1. CDR3 coding DNA: TGCAGTGCTAGAGGGACAGGGGGTAATCAGCCCCAGCATTTT. Its translation is CSARGTGGNQPQHF.

This clonotype was observed a few times. V usage is TRBV29-1 and J usage is TRBJ2-2, with D maybe TRBD2 (5 bases). The CDR3 sequence is 12 residues long. Trimming removed 3 bases at V and 3 bases at J, with 5 bases between. Germline CDR1 SQVTM, CDR2 ANQGSEA. CDR3 in DNA: TGCAGCGTTGACGGGGACACCGGGGAGCTGTTTTTT. Translating gives CSVDGDTGELFF.

This clonotype was detected a few times. The chain couples TRBV12-3 or TRBV12-4 to TRBJ2-2, with D perhaps TRBD2 (6 bases). The length of the CDR3 is 17 residues. V was clipped by 5 bases and J by 1 base, with 17 bases between them. This CDR3 reads CASSHYGRGLNTGELFF. The CDR3 DNA reads TGTGCCAGCAGTCATTATGGGCGGGGTTTGAACACCGGGGAGCTGTTTTTT.

This clonotype has a handful of counts. The chain employs TRBV7-3 and TRBJ1-1; 7 nucleotides agree with TRBD1. This CDR3 is built from 18 residues. The trim removed 2 bases at V and 13 bases at J, leaving 25 bases unmatched. The germline V gene encodes CDR1 SGHTA and CDR2 FQGTGA. The CDR3 here is CASSLDTGEGYWTLKLFF. The CDR3 coding sequence is TGTGCCAGCAGCTTAGATACAGGGGAGGGATATTGGACACTGAAGCTTTTCTTT.

This clonotype was found once. The gene calls are TRBV23-1 and TRBJ2-2; the D call may be TRBD1 or TRBD2 (5 bases each). TRBV23-1 is treated as an ORF (open reading frame) with a function not yet certain. This CDR3 contains 15 residues. V dropped 11 bases and J dropped 0 bases, with 16 bases sitting between them. Here the CDR3 DNA reads TGCGCCGGACAAACCGGGAAAACGAACACCGGGGAGCTGTTTTTT. Translated, it gives CAGQTGKTNTGELFF.

The rearrangement uses TRBV29-1 and TRBJ1-2; TRBD1 might be the D (6 bases). Between the trimmed V and J ends, which lost 2 bases and 6 bases, there was a span of 10 bases. The CDR3 runs to 12 residues. Germline V CDR1 and CDR2: SQVTM, ANQGSEA. CDR3 coding DNA: TGCAGCGTTGAATGGCAGGGGAATGGCTACACCTTC. Its translation: CSVEWQGNGYTF.

Note on this clonotype: This may arise from a read error, as a much more abundant clone is one base away. This chain links TRBV11-1 with TRBJ2-1; 13 bases are a match to TRBD2. The CDR3 extends over 20 amino acids. Germline CDR1 is SGHAT and CDR2 is FQDESV (reference sequence). CDR3 sequence reads: CVSSSRLAGGPLSSYNEQFF. DNA of the CDR3: TGTGTCAGCAGCTCCAGACTAGCGGGGGGACCACTCAGCTCCTACAATGAGCAGTTCTTC.

As for this clonotype: The junction differs from germline at one of its ends, possibly a read error. The chain links TRBV2 to TRBJ1-5; TRBD1 matches 7 bases. In germline, CDR1 is SNHLY, CDR2 FYNNEI. This CDR3 is built from 16 residues. The CDR3 loop is CASSDPDRASNQPRHF. The CDR3 nucleotides are TGTGCCAGCAGTGATCCCGACAGGGCTAGCAATCAGCCCCGGCATTTT. The complete variable domain, with remaining parts taken from reference TRBV2 and TRBJ1-5, reads EPEVTQTPSHQVTQMGQEVILRCVPISNHLYFYWYRQILGQKVEFLVSFYNNEISEKSEIFDDQFSVERPDGSNFTLKIRSTKLEDSAMYFCASSDPDRASNQPRHFGDGTRLSIL.

This CDR3 is CASSVVGELYNEQFF. The CDR3 DNA follows: TGTGCCAGCAGCGTAGTCGGGGAGCTCTACAATGAGCAGTTCTTC. The V and J genes are TRBV9 and TRBJ2-1; maybe TRBD2 (5 bases). Trimming cost V 0 bases and J 3 bases, with 10 bases left between them. The CDR3 loop spans 15 amino acids. Looked up from germline, CDR1 is SGDLS and CDR2 is YYNGEE.

This clonotype was picked up a small number of times. V usage is TRBV30 and J usage is TRBJ2-1, with D possibly being TRBD1 or TRBD2 (5 bases each). The V gene lost 1 base and the J gene lost 0 bases, with 7 bases spanning the gap. The CDR3 length is 14 residues. Germline V gene sequence: CDR1 GTSNPN, CDR2 SVGIG (reference sequence). DNA of the CDR3: TGTGCCTGGAGTGGGGGGAGCTCCTACAATGAGCAGTTCTTC. It translates to CAWSGGSSYNEQFF.

This clonotype occurred a few times. The V call is TRBV7-3, the J call TRBJ2-2, with 11 bases that match TRBD2. Looked up from germline, CDR1 is SGHTA and CDR2 is FQGTGA. The length of the CDR3 is 14 residues. V shed 4 bases, J shed 7 bases, and the junction held 2 bases outside the gene matches. CDR3 sequence: CASSSGLAGGELFF. As DNA, the CDR3 is TGTGCCAGCAGCTCAGGACTAGCGGGCGGGGAGCTGTTTTTT.